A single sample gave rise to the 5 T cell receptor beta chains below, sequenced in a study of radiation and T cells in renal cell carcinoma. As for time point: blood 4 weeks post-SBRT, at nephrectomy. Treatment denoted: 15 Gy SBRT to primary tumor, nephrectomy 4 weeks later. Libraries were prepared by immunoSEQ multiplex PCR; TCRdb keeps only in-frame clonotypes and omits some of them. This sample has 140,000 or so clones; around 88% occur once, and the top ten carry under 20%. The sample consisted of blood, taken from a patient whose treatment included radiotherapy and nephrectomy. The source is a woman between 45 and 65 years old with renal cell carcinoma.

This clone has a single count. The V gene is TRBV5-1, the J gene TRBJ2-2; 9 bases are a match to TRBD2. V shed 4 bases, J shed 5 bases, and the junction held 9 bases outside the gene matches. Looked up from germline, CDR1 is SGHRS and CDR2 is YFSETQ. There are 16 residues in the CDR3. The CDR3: CASSPGLARGTGELFF. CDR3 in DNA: TGCGCCAGCAGCCCGGGACTAGCTAGGGGAACCGGGGAGCTGTTTTTT.

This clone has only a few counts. The CDR3 DNA reads as TGTGCCAGCTCACCAGGAGGACTGGGAAAACTGTTTTTT. It encodes CASSPGGLGKLFF. V gene TRBV18 combines with J gene TRBJ1-4; the D is unclear. Germline CDR1 is KGHSH and CDR2 is LQKENI. The CDR3 is 13 amino acids. V was clipped by 2 bases and J by 10 bases, with 11 bases between them.

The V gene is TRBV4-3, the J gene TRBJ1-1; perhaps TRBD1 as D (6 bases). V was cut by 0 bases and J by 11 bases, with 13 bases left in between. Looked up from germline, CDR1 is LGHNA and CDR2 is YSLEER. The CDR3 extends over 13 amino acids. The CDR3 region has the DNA TGCGCCAGCAGCCAAGATTCGGGGGCGCGGGCTTTCTTT. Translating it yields CASSQDSGARAFF.

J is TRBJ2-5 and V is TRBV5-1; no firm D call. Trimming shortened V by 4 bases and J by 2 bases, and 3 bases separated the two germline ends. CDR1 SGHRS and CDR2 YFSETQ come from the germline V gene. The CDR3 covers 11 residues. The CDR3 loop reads CASSAQETQYF. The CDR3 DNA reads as TGCGCCAGCAGCGCACAAGAGACCCAGTACTTC.

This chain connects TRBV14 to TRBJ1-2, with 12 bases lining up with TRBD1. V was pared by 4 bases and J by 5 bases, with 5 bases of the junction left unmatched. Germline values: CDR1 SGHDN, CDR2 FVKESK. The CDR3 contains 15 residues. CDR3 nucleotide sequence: TGTGCCAGCAGCCGCCCGGGACAGGGGGCGTATGGCTACACCTTC. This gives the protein CASSRPGQGAYGYTF.